Below are 5 T cell receptor beta chains sequenced from a single sample in a study of OX40 agonist ivuxolimab in advanced cancers. This table comes from immunoSEQ multiplex PCR, and its TCRdb copy is limited to in-frame clones, with some not included. The sample consists of 45,000 to 70,000 clones, approximately 86% of them appearing once. The material sequenced was CD4+ or CD8+ T cells sorted from blood, taken in a trial of the OX40 agonist ivuxolimab. All receptors come from an adult with an advanced solid tumor such as melanoma, head and neck, liver or kidney cancer.

The chain joins TRBV9 to TRBJ1-3; TRBD1 matches at 11 bases. V shed 4 bases and J 0 bases; nucleotides not matched to a gene: 12. The CDR3 loop spans 19 amino acids. Germline CDR1 SGDLS, CDR2 YYNGEE. In nucleotides, the CDR3 is TGTGCCAGCAGCCTACCAGGGACAGGGGGTCCCTTCTCTGGAAACACCATATATTTT. This sequence encodes CASSLPGTGGPFSGNTIYF.

The chain couples TRBV7-9 to TRBJ2-3; 12 bases fit TRBD2. CDR3 length: 18 residues. Germline V gene lookup returns CDR1 SEHNR and CDR2 FQNEAQ (reference sequence). The trim removed 4 bases at V and 2 bases at J, leaving 10 bases unmatched. CDR3: CASSSTYLAGGPTDTQYF. The CDR3 DNA reads TGTGCCAGCAGCTCGACCTACCTAGCGGGAGGGCCCACAGATACGCAGTATTTT.

The genes are TRBV2 and TRBJ1-6; no reliable D call. Trimming took 8 bases from V and 1 from J, leaving 12 bases between them. Looked up from germline, CDR1 is SNHLY and CDR2 is FYNNEI. The CDR3 contains 15 residues. CDR3 loop: CASRKDRSYNSPLHF. DNA for the CDR3: TGTGCCAGCCGCAAGGACCGGTCCTATAATTCACCCCTCCACTTT.

The J gene is TRBJ2-2, the V gene TRBV18; maybe TRBD1 (6 bases). Germline V gene lookup returns CDR1 KGHSH and CDR2 LQKENI. The CDR3 is made up of 15 amino acids. Trimming shortened V by 2 bases and J by 2 bases, and 9 bases separated the two germline ends. For the CDR3, the DNA is TGTGCCAGCTCACCAAGGGACACCAACACCGGGGAGCTGTTTTTT. Encoded protein: CASSPRDTNTGELFF.

The chain recombines TRBV5-4 with TRBJ2-5; 9 bases are shared with TRBD2. V lost 4 bases and J lost 4; bases outside the gene matches: 8. CDR1 is SGHNT and CDR2 is YYREEE in the germline V gene (reference sequence). The CDR3 sequence is 15 residues long. The DNA of the CDR3 is TGTGCCAGCAGCCGATTAGCGGGAGCGGCAGAGACCCAGTACTTC. It translates to CASSRLAGAAETQYF.